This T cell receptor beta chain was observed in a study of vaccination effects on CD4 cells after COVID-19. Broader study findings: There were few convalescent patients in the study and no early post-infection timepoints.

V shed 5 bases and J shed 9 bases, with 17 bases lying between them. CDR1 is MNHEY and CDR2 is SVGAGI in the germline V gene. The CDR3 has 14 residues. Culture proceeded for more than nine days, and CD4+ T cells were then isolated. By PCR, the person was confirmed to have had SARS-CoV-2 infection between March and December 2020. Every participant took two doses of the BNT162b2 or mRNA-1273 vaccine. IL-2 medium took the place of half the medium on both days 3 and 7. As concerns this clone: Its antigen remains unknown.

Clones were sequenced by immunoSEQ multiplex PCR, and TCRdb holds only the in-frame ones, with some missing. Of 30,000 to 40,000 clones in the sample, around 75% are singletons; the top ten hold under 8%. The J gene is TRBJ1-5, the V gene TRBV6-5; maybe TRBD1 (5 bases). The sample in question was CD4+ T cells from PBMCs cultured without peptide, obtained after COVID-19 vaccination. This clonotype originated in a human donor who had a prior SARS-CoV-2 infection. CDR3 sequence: CASSPGGALVPQHF. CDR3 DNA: TGTGCCAGCAGTCCCGGAGGGGCTTTAGTGCCCCAGCATTTT.